The 6 T cell receptor beta chains presented below share a single source sample, sequenced in a study of blood T cells in healthy people across ages. For the second PCR, which ran for about 6 to 11 cycles, a sample-barcoded 5' primer and a J-beta primer mix were used. In TCRdb, the 5' RACE reads were re-called with MiXCR into one record per CDR3 protein. This table has about 630,000 distinct CDR3 sequences, roughly 21% appearing once. Sequenced material: blood. Receptors originate from a man in his 70s in good health.

CDR3 DNA: TGCAGTGCTAGAGACACGGGCTCCTACAATGAGCAGTTCTTC. It encodes CSARDTGSYNEQFF. The genes are TRBV20-1 and TRBJ2-1, with unresolved D. The CDR3 runs 14 residues. Germline V gives CDR1 DFQATT, CDR2 SNEGSKA (reference sequence). With 0 bases removed from V and 0 bases from J, the gap between germline ends came to 6 bases.

This chain uses TRBV20-1 with TRBJ1-2; possibly TRBD1 for D (5 bases). From germline, CDR1 is DFQATT and CDR2 SNEGSKA (reference sequence). CDR3 length: 11 residues. Trimming took 6 bases from V and 6 from J, leaving 11 bases between them. DNA for the CDR3: TGCAGTGCCCTACCAGGGAATGGCTACACCTTC. Residues: CSALPGNGYTF.

This clonotype has ten or more counts. V usage is TRBV28 and J usage is TRBJ2-1, with 7 bases lining up with TRBD2. CDR1 and CDR2 (germline): MDHEN, SYDVKM. J was trimmed by 16 bases and V by 5 bases; bases with no gene match: 17. The CDR3 totals 14 residues. Here the CDR3 reads CASSPGSKSGNVFF. In DNA, the CDR3 is TGTGCCAGCAGTCCCGGATCGAAAAGCGGGAATGTATTCTTC.

The CDR3 sequence: CSARDGKGLVTEQYF. For the CDR3, the DNA is TGCAGTGCTAGAGATGGTAAAGGACTAGTCACCGAGCAGTACTTC. V and J are TRBV20-1 and TRBJ2-5; 7 bases line up with TRBD2. The end of the DNA fits TRBJ2-7 better, so the J call may be wrong. Germline V gene data show CDR1 as DFQATT and CDR2 as SNEGSKA (reference sequence). The CDR3 has 15 amino acids.

V gene TRBV4-1 combines with J gene TRBJ2-7; TRBD1 matches at 8 bases. V gave up 3 bases and J gave up 0 bases; unmatched junction bases: 10. This CDR3 contains 17 residues. Germline loops: CDR1 MGHRA, CDR2 YSYEKL. The CDR3 DNA reads TGCGCCAGCAGCCACGGACAGGGTCCCCTTAGCTCCTACGAGCAGTACTTC. Translated, it gives CASSHGQGPLSSYEQYF.

This clonotype has just a few counts. The chain combines TRBV9 with TRBJ2-2; unclear D gene. Trimming removed 2 bases from V and 5 bases from J, with 10 bases in between. The CDR3 has 14 residues. The germline CDR1 and CDR2 sequences are SGDLS and YYNGEE. Here the CDR3 DNA reads TGTGCCAGCAGCGTTGGATTGGGGACCGGGGAGCTGTTTTTT. Its protein product is CASSVGLGTGELFF.